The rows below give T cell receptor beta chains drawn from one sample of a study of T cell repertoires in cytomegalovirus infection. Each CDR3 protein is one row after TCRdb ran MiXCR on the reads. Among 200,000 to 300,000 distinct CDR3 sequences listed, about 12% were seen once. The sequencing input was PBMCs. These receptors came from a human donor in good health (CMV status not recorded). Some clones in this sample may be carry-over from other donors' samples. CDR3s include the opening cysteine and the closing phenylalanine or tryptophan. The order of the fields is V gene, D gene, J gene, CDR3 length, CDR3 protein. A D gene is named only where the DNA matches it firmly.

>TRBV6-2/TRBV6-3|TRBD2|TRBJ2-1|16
CASTHHQAGGHNEQFF
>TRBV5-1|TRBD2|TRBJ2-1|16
CASSLTSGRGYNEQFF
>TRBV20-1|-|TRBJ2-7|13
CSAAGPGHYEQYF
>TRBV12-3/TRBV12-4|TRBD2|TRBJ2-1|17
CASSKRLAVGSYNEQFF
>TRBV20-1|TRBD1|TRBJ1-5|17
CSGGGDRGCFGNQPQHF
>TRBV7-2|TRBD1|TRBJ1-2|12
CASSQTGEGYTF
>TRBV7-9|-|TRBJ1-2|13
CASTISRGYGYTF
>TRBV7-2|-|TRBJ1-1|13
CASSWDGLGEAFF
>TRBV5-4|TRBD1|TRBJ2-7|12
CASSLGDREQYF
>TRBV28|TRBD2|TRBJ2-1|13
CASSPSGGNEQFF
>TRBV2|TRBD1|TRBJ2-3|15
CASKKTGSYTDTQFF
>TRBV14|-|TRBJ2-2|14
CASSQVGRTGELFF
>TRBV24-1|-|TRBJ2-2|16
CATSDPGFFVRGELFF
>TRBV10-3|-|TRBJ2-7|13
CATRAGDHYEQYF
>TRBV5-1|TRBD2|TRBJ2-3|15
CASSSSLQAGDTQYF
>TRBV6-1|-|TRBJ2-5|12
CASSVTKETQYF
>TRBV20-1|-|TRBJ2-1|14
CSARPPGSNNEQFF
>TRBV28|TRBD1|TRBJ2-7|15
CASSSLDRGTYEQYF
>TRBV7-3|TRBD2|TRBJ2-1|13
CASSPGRENEQFF
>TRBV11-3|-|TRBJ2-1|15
CASETGAHSYNEQFF
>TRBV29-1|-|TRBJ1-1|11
CSVVATTEAFF
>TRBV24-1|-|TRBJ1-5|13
CATGPVGDQSQHF
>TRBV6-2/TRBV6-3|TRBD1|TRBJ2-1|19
CASSNPRDRFMSSYNEQFF
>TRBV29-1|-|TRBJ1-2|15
CSVVNRGDSNYGYTF
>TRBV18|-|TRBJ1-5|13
CASSPEGSEPQHF
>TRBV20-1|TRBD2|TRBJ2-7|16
CSASKLAGLISYEQYF